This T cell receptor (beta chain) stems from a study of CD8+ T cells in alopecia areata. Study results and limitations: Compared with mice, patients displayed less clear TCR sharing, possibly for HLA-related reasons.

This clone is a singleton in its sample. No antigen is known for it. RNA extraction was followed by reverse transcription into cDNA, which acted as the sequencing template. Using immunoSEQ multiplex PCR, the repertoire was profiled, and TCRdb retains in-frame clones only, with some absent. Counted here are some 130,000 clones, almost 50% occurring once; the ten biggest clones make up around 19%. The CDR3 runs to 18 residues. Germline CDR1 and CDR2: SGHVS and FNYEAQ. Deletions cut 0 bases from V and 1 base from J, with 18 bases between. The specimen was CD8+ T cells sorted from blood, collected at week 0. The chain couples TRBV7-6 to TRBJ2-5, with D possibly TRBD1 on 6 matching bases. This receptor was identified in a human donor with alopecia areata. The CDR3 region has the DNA TGTGCCAGCAGCTTAGCGGGGATTGGGGGCCCTCCCCAAGAGACCCAGTACTTC. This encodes CASSLAGIGGPPQETQYF.